This TCR beta chain comes out of a study of blood T cell repertoires in COVID-19. In the study overall: Collection of acute and convalescent COVID-19 samples took place in the United States, Italy and Spain. T cells, B-cell-depleted T cells, or PBMCs provided the cDNA or gDNA that served as material.

The CDR3 is 11 residues long. V was shortened by 6 bases and J by 1 base, with 3 bases between the two germline ends. In the source study's methods: How many nucleated cells were present was estimated from reference gene primer amplification. This table comes from immunoSEQ multiplex PCR, and its TCRdb copy is limited to in-frame clones, with some not included. The V and J calls and clone size come from that table; D and trimming were worked out from the DNA. The sample contains about 29,000 clones, approximately 79% of which appear only once. Sequences were obtained from peripheral blood. The clonotype was recovered from a man older than 75 with active or convalescent COVID-19. The chain employs TRBV12-3 or TRBV12-4 and TRBJ1-1, with D unclear. This CDR3 reads CASSWNTEAFF. For the CDR3, the DNA is TGTGCCAGCAGCTGGAACACTGAAGCTTTCTTT.